Listed below are T cell receptor beta chains from one sample, sequenced in a study of T-cell reconstitution after alpha-beta-depleted transplantation in children. Via MiXCR, TCRdb re-called the PCR reads, giving one row per CDR3 protein. The profile shows about 360,000 distinct CDR3 sequences, 13% of them singletons. The sample was PBMCs, taken from the stem cell graft. Every receptor here comes from a human donor who donated a stem cell graft to a child with Fanconi anemia. Both conserved end residues are part of each CDR3. A D gene is named only where the DNA matches it firmly. The size of a clone is reported for some rows only, either as once, few or many, or as a class for expanded clones.

J gene,CDR3 length,V gene,clone size,D gene,CDR3 protein,CDR3 DNA
TRBJ2-1,15,TRBV10-1,.,TRBD1,CASSTDRGSYNEQFF,TGCGCCAGCAGTACCGACAGGGGATCCTACAATGAGCAGTTCTTC
TRBJ1-1,13,TRBV3-1,few,TRBD1,CASSHWDRGEAFF,TGTGCCAGCAGCCACTGGGACAGGGGGGAAGCTTTCTTT
TRBJ1-1,13,TRBV2,few,.,CASSSGWGTEAFF,TGTGCCAGCAGTTCAGGGTGGGGCACTGAAGCTTTCTTT
TRBJ2-4,13,TRBV30,.,.,CALEGTAKNIQYF,TGTGCCTTGGAAGGGACAGCCAAAAACATTCAGTACTTC
TRBJ1-2,15,TRBV12-3/TRBV12-4,.,.,CASSWAPGTIYGYTF,TGTGCCAGCAGTTGGGCCCCCGGGACAATCTATGGCTACACCTTC
TRBJ2-5,13,TRBV11-2,few,.,CASSLGGLIDQYF,TGTGCCAGCAGCTTAGGGGGTCTCATAGATCAGTACTTC
TRBJ2-5,12,TRBV7-2,many,.,CASSLIGETQYF,TGTGCCAGCAGCTTAATTGGAGAGACCCAGTACTTC
TRBJ2-1,13,TRBV29-1,few,TRBD1,CSVGTGGGNEQFF,TGCAGCGTCGGGACAGGGGGGGGCAATGAGCAGTTCTTC
TRBJ2-1,14,TRBV5-1,.,.,CASSWRTDYNEQFF,TGCGCCAGCAGCTGGCGGACAGACTACAATGAGCAGTTCTTC
TRBJ2-7,15,TRBV6-1,many,.,CASAPTRPSKYEQYF,TGTGCCAGCGCTCCTACGAGGCCGTCGAAGTACGAGCAGTACTTC
TRBJ2-3,20,TRBV12-3/TRBV12-4,few,TRBD2,CASSLTRGGQGTYSTDTQYF,TGTGCCAGCAGTTTGACCCGCGGGGGGCAGGGGACCTATAGCACAGATACGCAGTATTTT
TRBJ1-2,12,TRBV12-3/TRBV12-4,few,.,CASSQNNYGYTF,TGTGCCAGCAGTCAAAATAACTATGGCTACACCTTC
TRBJ1-2,13,TRBV29-1,few,.,CSVGAAGLYGYTF,TGCAGCGTGGGGGCGGCAGGCCTCTATGGCTACACCTTC
TRBJ2-7,14,TRBV30,few,.,CAWRLSTPGGEQYF,TGTGCCTGGAGGCTGAGTACCCCAGGCGGCGAGCAGTACTTC
TRBJ1-3,13,TRBV9,many,.,CASSPGSGNTIYF,TGTGCCAGCAGCCCGGGCTCTGGAAACACCATATATTTT
TRBJ2-3,17,TRBV7-8,once,TRBD2,CASSPTTSGGTPGTQYF,TGTGCCAGCAGTCCAACAACTAGCGGGGGGACCCCGGGTACGCAGTATTTT
TRBJ1-1,14,TRBV29-1,.,.,CSARVAPRYTEAFF,TGCAGCGCTCGTGTGGCCCCAAGGTACACTGAAGCTTTCTTT
TRBJ2-7,17,TRBV29-1,.,TRBD1,CSVGGYQSGQGYYEQYF,TGCAGCGTTGGCGGATACCAATCAGGACAGGGGTACTACGAGCAGTACTTC
TRBJ1-5,14,TRBV12-3/TRBV12-4,few,.,CASSFMSVNQPQHF,TGTGCCAGCAGTTTTATGAGTGTGAATCAGCCCCAGCATTTT
TRBJ1-2,12,TRBV10-2,.,.,CASADGLYGYTF,TGCGCCAGCGCGGACGGCCTCTATGGCTACACCTTC
TRBJ2-2,14,TRBV20-1,.,.,CSASRGAAGGELFF,TGCAGTGCTAGTCGGGGGGCGGCCGGTGGGGAGCTGTTTTTT
TRBJ2-7,11,TRBV6-5,.,.,CASSYLYEQYF,TGTGCCAGCAGTTACCTCTACGAGCAGTACTTC
TRBJ1-3,19,TRBV5-1,.,.,CASSLEAGIRSTAGNTIYF,TGCGCCAGCAGCTTGGAGGCAGGGATTAGGTCTACGGCTGGAAACACCATATATTTT
TRBJ1-5,14,TRBV2,.,.,CASHRGHSNQPQHF,TGTGCCAGCCATAGGGGACATTCCAATCAGCCCCAGCATTTT
TRBJ2-6,15,TRBV12-3/TRBV12-4,many,.,CASSLYLSGANVLTF,TGTGCCAGCAGTTTATATCTCTCTGGGGCCAACGTCCTGACTTTC
TRBJ1-4,12,TRBV5-1,few,.,CASSSVGEKLFF,TGCGCCAGCAGCTCGGTGGGGGAAAAACTGTTTTTT
TRBJ2-1,16,TRBV27,many,TRBD2,CASSFGWGGSYNEQFF,TGTGCCAGCAGTTTCGGTTGGGGGGGCTCCTACAATGAGCAGTTCTTC
TRBJ2-1,16,TRBV7-3,.,TRBD2,CASSPLERGISHEQFF,TGTGCCAGCAGCCCCCTGGAGCGGGGGATTAGCCATGAGCAGTTCTTC
TRBJ1-1,13,TRBV11-2,many,.,CASSLARYTEAFF,TGTGCCAGCAGCTTAGCAAGGTACACTGAAGCTTTCTTT
TRBJ1-5,15,TRBV29-1,few,TRBD1,CSVRTGTGADQPQHF,TGCAGCGTTCGGACCGGGACAGGGGCCGATCAGCCCCAGCATTTT
TRBJ2-3,18,TRBV29-1,few,TRBD2,CSVEGSSGDVWSADTQYF,TGCAGCGTTGAGGGCTCCAGCGGGGACGTTTGGAGCGCAGATACGCAGTATTTT
TRBJ2-5,12,TRBV3-1,few,.,CASSQSETAQYF,TGTGCCAGCAGCCAATCCGAGACAGCCCAGTACTTC
TRBJ2-1,11,TRBV28,.,.,CASTSRAEQFF,TGTGCCAGCACCAGCCGTGCGGAGCAGTTCTTC
TRBJ2-3,16,TRBV7-9,.,TRBD2,CASSPWTSGRTDTQYF,TGTGCCAGCAGCCCTTGGACTAGCGGGAGAACAGATACGCAGTATTTT
TRBJ1-5,15,TRBV7-8,.,.,CASSVDGEQNQPQHF,TGTGCCAGCAGTGTGGACGGGGAGCAGAATCAGCCCCAGCATTTT
TRBJ2-1,12,TRBV6-2/TRBV6-3,many,.,CASTSVVAATFF,TGTGCCAGCACCTCAGTTGTTGCAGCTACGTTCTTC
TRBJ1-1,13,TRBV5-1,many,.,CASSLVGSTEAFF,TGCGCCAGCAGCTTGGTCGGTAGCACTGAAGCTTTCTTT
TRBJ2-1,18,TRBV4-3,.,TRBD2,CASSQGLFSGGDYNEQFF,TGCGCCAGCAGCCAAGGTCTCTTCAGCGGGGGGGACTACAATGAGCAGTTCTTC
TRBJ2-1,11,TRBV9,many,.,CASRGAGEQFF,TGTGCCAGCCGGGGAGCAGGTGAGCAGTTCTTC
TRBJ1-1,16,TRBV27,.,.,CASSLLFGGVNTEAFF,TGTGCCAGCAGTTTATTGTTTGGGGGGGTGAACACTGAAGCTTTCTTT
TRBJ2-3,14,TRBV20-1,.,TRBD1,CSARDLTGGDTQYF,TGCAGTGCTAGAGATCTCACAGGGGGAGATACGCAGTATTTT
TRBJ1-2,15,TRBV6-4,many,TRBD1,CASTRDAGGAYGYTF,TGTGCCAGCACCCGAGACGCAGGGGGCGCGTATGGCTACACCTTC
TRBJ2-2,15,TRBV29-1,few,.,CSVPKGSMAGGELFF,TGCAGCGTTCCAAAAGGATCAATGGCGGGCGGGGAGCTGTTTTTT
TRBJ1-1,14,TRBV5-1,.,.,CASSLRNMNTEAFF,TGCGCCAGCAGCTTGCGAAACATGAACACTGAAGCTTTCTTT
TRBJ1-1,14,TRBV5-5,many,.,CASSLVPGTTEAFF,TGTGCCAGCAGCTTGGTCCCCGGGACCACTGAAGCTTTCTTT